The clone carrying this T cell receptor (beta chain) was seen repeatedly, ten times or more. Its antigen is as yet unknown. The data were taken from a study of identical twins. Study observations and caveats: Low generation probability was overrepresented in out-of-frame alpha sequences shared by twins.

The junction had 2 bases not matched to a gene; V was cut back by 4 bases and J by 2 bases. In germline, CDR1 is SNHLY, CDR2 FYNNEI. The CDR3 contains 16 residues. One entry per CDR3 protein results from TCRdb running MiXCR on the 5' RACE reads. The sample contains approximately 620,000 distinct CDR3 sequences, around 8.3% of which appear only once. The same specimen was also included in a second study, on yellow fever vaccine responses in identical twins.

The origin of this receptor is a woman between 18 and 29 years old in good health. This sequence joins TRBV2 and TRBJ2-1; 13 positions match TRBD2. Sequenced material: PBMCs. This CDR3 reads CASSGLAGGTYNEQFF. The CDR3 region has the DNA TGTGCCAGCAGTGGACTAGCGGGAGGAACCTACAATGAGCAGTTCTTC.